The T cell receptor (beta chain) described here comes from a study of CXCR3-negative and CXCR3-positive naive CD8 T cells. CDR3 length: 17 residues. The germline V gene encodes CDR1 SEHNR and CDR2 FQNEAQ (reference sequence). Among CD8+ T cells, naive ones were CD45RO-CCR7+CD27+CD95-. UMI-tagged TRB cDNA libraries were built via 5' RACE. TCRdb reanalyzed the 5' RACE reads and collapses them to one entry per CDR3 protein, without DNA. The listing records around 81,000 distinct CDR3 sequences. The chain links TRBV7-9 to TRBJ1-3; TCRdb's assignment of TRBD1 cannot be checked, as there is no DNA. Sequencing input: naive CXCR3- CD8+ T cells from blood. The subset was: CD45RO-CCR7+CD27+CD95- naive CD8+ T cells lacking CXCR3 (TNR3-). This sequence originates from a human donor in good health. Some clones in this sample may be carry-over from other donors' samples. CDR3 residues: CASSSWDRGLEGNTIYF. Drawing the rest from reference TRBV7-9 and TRBJ1-3, the complete variable domain is DTGVSQNPRHKITKRGQNVTFRCDPISEHNRLYWYRQTLGQGPEFLTYFQNEAQLEKSRLLSDRFSAERPKGSFSTLEIQRTEQGDSAMYLCASSSWDRGLEGNTIYFGEGSWLTVV.